This TCR beta chain was retrieved from a study of early T cells in non-severe SARS-CoV-2 infection. In the study overall: Sequencing targeted bulk RNA from unsorted whole blood, leaving chains unpaired.

Germline CDR1 and CDR2: DFQATT and SNEGSKA (reference sequence). The CDR3 consists of 18 residues. With V trimmed by 1 base and J by 3 bases, 8 bases remained unmatched. This clonotype occurred many times. Antigen: not known. Each cDNA molecule carried a unique molecular identifier. TCRdb analysed the 5' RACE reads with MiXCR anew, one entry per CDR3 protein. The sample holds some 35,000 distinct CDR3 sequences, about 5% seen once. Study-level results: Using VDJdb, the matching emphasized anti-spike CD8 responses while missing private and CD4 specificities.

This chain joins TRBV20-1 and TRBJ2-3, with 15 bases fitting TRBD2. The sequenced sample was whole blood. This receptor was identified in an adult who was a healthcare worker with PCR-confirmed SARS-CoV-2 infection or an uninfected control (not recorded which). The CDR3 region is CSARAPGLAGGRTDTQYF. CDR3 nucleotide sequence: TGCAGTGCTAGAGCCCCTGGACTAGCGGGGGGGAGGACAGATACGCAGTATTTT.